Listed below are T cell receptor beta chains from one sample, sequenced in a study of T cell responses to AZD1222 COVID-19 vaccine. Data came from immunoSEQ multiplex PCR; TCRdb stores just in-frame clones and leaves some out. Of 100,000 to 130,000 clones in the sample, roughly 87% are singletons; the top ten hold roughly 5%. The specimen was peripheral blood, collected 28 days after the second AZD1222 dose. These receptors were collected from an adult who received the AZD1222 COVID-19 vaccine. CDR3s include the opening cysteine and the closing phenylalanine or tryptophan. The order of the fields is J gene, clone size, D gene, V gene, CDR3 protein, CDR3 DNA. A D gene is named only where the DNA matches it firmly. Part of the rows lack a size; the others show once, few, many or a class for expanded clones.

j_gene: TRBJ1-6; abundance: .; d_gene: .; v_gene: TRBV18; CDR3aa: CASSPTKQGGSSPLHF; CDR3nt: TGTGCCAGCTCACCAACTAAACAGGGCGGGAGTTCACCCCTCCACTTT
j_gene: TRBJ1-1; abundance: .; d_gene: .; v_gene: TRBV15; CDR3aa: CATSRGNTEAFF; CDR3nt: TGTGCCACCAGTCGGGGTAACACTGAAGCTTTCTTT
j_gene: TRBJ1-5; abundance: .; d_gene: .; v_gene: TRBV24-1; CDR3aa: CATSEAGAFNQPQHF; CDR3nt: TGTGCCACCAGTGAGGCGGGGGCGTTCAATCAGCCCCAGCATTTT
j_gene: TRBJ2-1; abundance: .; d_gene: TRBD1; v_gene: TRBV7-2; CDR3aa: CASSLGGGQGSYEQFF; CDR3nt: TGTGCCAGCAGCTTAGGCGGAGGACAGGGATCGTATGAGCAGTTCTTC
j_gene: TRBJ2-6; abundance: .; d_gene: TRBD1; v_gene: TRBV18; CDR3aa: CASSAPGQSSGANVLTF; CDR3nt: TGTGCCAGCTCAGCCCCGGGACAGAGCTCTGGGGCCAACGTCCTGACTTTC
j_gene: TRBJ1-3; abundance: .; d_gene: .; v_gene: TRBV19; CDR3aa: CASRPDRDSGNTIYF; CDR3nt: TGTGCCAGTAGACCTGACAGAGACTCTGGAAACACCATATATTTT
j_gene: TRBJ1-2; abundance: .; d_gene: .; v_gene: TRBV28; CDR3aa: CAHGGRDYGYTF; CDR3nt: TGTGCCCACGGGGGCAGGGACTATGGCTACACCTTC
j_gene: TRBJ2-1; abundance: .; d_gene: .; v_gene: TRBV7-8; CDR3aa: CASSLALGAEQFF; CDR3nt: TGTGCCAGCAGCTTAGCTCTGGGGGCTGAGCAGTTCTTC
j_gene: TRBJ1-1; abundance: .; d_gene: .; v_gene: TRBV2; CDR3aa: CASRDSGEKVRTEAFF; CDR3nt: TGTGCCAGCAGGGACTCAGGGGAGAAGGTACGGACTGAAGCTTTCTTT
j_gene: TRBJ2-3; abundance: .; d_gene: TRBD2; v_gene: TRBV10-1; CDR3aa: CASSAGSSGTTSTDTQYF; CDR3nt: TGCGCCAGCAGTGCAGGGTCTAGCGGTACGACCAGCACAGATACGCAGTATTTT
j_gene: TRBJ2-5; abundance: .; d_gene: TRBD2; v_gene: TRBV5-1; CDR3aa: CASSLGSGGETQYF; CDR3nt: TGCGCCAGCAGCTTGGGGTCGGGAGGAGAGACCCAGTACTTC
j_gene: TRBJ1-5; abundance: .; d_gene: TRBD1; v_gene: TRBV30; CDR3aa: CAWSTRQGGVYSNQPQHF; CDR3nt: TGTGCCTGGAGTACCCGACAGGGAGGGGTTTATAGCAATCAGCCCCAGCATTTT
j_gene: TRBJ1-6; abundance: .; d_gene: TRBD1; v_gene: TRBV27; CDR3aa: CASSFSGGQGTLHF; CDR3nt: TGTGCCAGCAGTTTTTCAGGGGGACAGGGGACCCTCCACTTT
j_gene: TRBJ2-3; abundance: once; d_gene: TRBD1; v_gene: TRBV2; CDR3aa: CASRLQGALRTDTQYF; CDR3nt: TGTGCCAGCAGGCTACAGGGGGCGCTTCGGACAGATACGCAGTATTTT
j_gene: TRBJ1-5; abundance: .; d_gene: .; v_gene: TRBV19; CDR3aa: CASRAGNSNQPQHF; CDR3nt: TGTGCCAGTAGGGCAGGGAACAGCAATCAGCCCCAGCATTTT
j_gene: TRBJ1-5; abundance: .; d_gene: .; v_gene: TRBV27; CDR3aa: CASSLWLAPGQPQHF; CDR3nt: TGTGCCAGCAGTTTATGGTTGGCTCCGGGTCAGCCCCAGCATTTT
j_gene: TRBJ2-1; abundance: few; d_gene: .; v_gene: TRBV2; CDR3aa: CASSGTGDEQFF; CDR3nt: TGTGCCAGCAGCGGGACTGGGGATGAGCAGTTCTTC
j_gene: TRBJ2-3; abundance: once; d_gene: .; v_gene: TRBV7-2; CDR3aa: CASSSGSTDTQYF; CDR3nt: TGTGCCAGCAGCTCCGGTAGCACAGATACGCAGTATTTT
j_gene: TRBJ2-3; abundance: .; d_gene: .; v_gene: TRBV28; CDR3aa: CASSFAGIGSNTQYF; CDR3nt: TGTGCCAGCAGTTTTGCAGGGATTGGCTCGAATACGCAGTATTTT
j_gene: TRBJ1-4; abundance: .; d_gene: .; v_gene: TRBV18; CDR3aa: CASSRVNEKLFF; CDR3nt: TGTGCCAGCTCACGGGTAAATGAAAAACTGTTTTTT
j_gene: TRBJ2-7; abundance: .; d_gene: TRBD1; v_gene: TRBV18; CDR3aa: CASSRDQGAYEQYF; CDR3nt: TGTGCCAGCTCCCGGGACCAGGGGGCCTACGAGCAGTACTTC
j_gene: TRBJ2-3; abundance: few; d_gene: TRBD2; v_gene: TRBV4-1; CDR3aa: CASSQPSGQRGGGTDTQYF; CDR3nt: TGCGCCAGCAGCCAACCCTCGGGACAGCGGGGGGGTGGCACAGATACGCAGTATTTT
j_gene: TRBJ1-5; abundance: .; d_gene: TRBD1; v_gene: TRBV3-1/TRBV3-2; CDR3aa: CASSPGTGSNQPQHF; CDR3nt: TGTGCCAGCAGCCCCGGGACAGGTAGCAATCAGCCCCAGCATTTT
j_gene: TRBJ1-5; abundance: .; d_gene: .; v_gene: TRBV28; CDR3aa: CASSSGGATNQPQHF; CDR3nt: TGTGCCAGCAGTTCTGGGGGGGCCACCAATCAGCCCCAGCATTTT
j_gene: TRBJ1-5; abundance: .; d_gene: .; v_gene: TRBV7-9; CDR3aa: CASSSSGWPQHF; CDR3nt: TGTGCCAGCAGCTCATCGGGTTGGCCCCAGCATTTT
j_gene: TRBJ2-5; abundance: .; d_gene: .; v_gene: TRBV9; CDR3aa: CASSVRGSQETQYF; CDR3nt: TGTGCCAGCAGCGTTAGGGGTAGCCAGGAGACCCAGTACTTC
j_gene: TRBJ1-5; abundance: .; d_gene: TRBD1; v_gene: TRBV29-1; CDR3aa: CSVEYPGTGYSGPQHF; CDR3nt: TGCAGCGTTGAGTACCCCGGGACAGGGTACTCAGGGCCCCAGCATTTT
j_gene: TRBJ2-6; abundance: .; d_gene: .; v_gene: TRBV4-3; CDR3aa: CASSQEGVGANVLTF; CDR3nt: TGCGCCAGCAGCCAAGAAGGGGTTGGGGCCAACGTCCTGACTTTC
j_gene: TRBJ1-1; abundance: .; d_gene: .; v_gene: TRBV19; CDR3aa: CASSIGVEAFF; CDR3nt: TGTGCCAGTAGTATCGGGGTTGAAGCTTTCTTT
j_gene: TRBJ1-1; abundance: once; d_gene: .; v_gene: TRBV5-4; CDR3aa: CASSHRALNTEAFF; CDR3nt: TGTGCCAGCAGCCACAGGGCTTTGAACACTGAAGCTTTCTTT
j_gene: TRBJ2-7; abundance: few; d_gene: .; v_gene: TRBV7-8; CDR3aa: CASSLMSWDSYEQYF; CDR3nt: TGTGCCAGCAGCTTAATGAGCTGGGACTCCTACGAGCAGTACTTC
j_gene: TRBJ1-2; abundance: .; d_gene: TRBD1; v_gene: TRBV19; CDR3aa: CASSIVSTGAYYGYTF; CDR3nt: TGTGCCAGTAGTATAGTCTCGACAGGGGCTTACTATGGCTACACCTTC
j_gene: TRBJ1-2; abundance: .; d_gene: TRBD1; v_gene: TRBV5-1; CDR3aa: CASSLDIDLTGRIGYTF; CDR3nt: TGCGCCAGCAGCTTGGATATCGATCTGACAGGGCGTATCGGCTACACCTTC
j_gene: TRBJ2-7; abundance: .; d_gene: .; v_gene: TRBV4-1; CDR3aa: CASSRERGYEQYF; CDR3nt: TGCGCCAGCAGTCGAGAGAGGGGCTACGAGCAGTACTTC
j_gene: TRBJ1-3; abundance: .; d_gene: .; v_gene: TRBV3-1/TRBV3-2; CDR3aa: CASSQAGRRPGNTIYF; CDR3nt: TGTGCCAGCAGCCAAGCCGGACGGAGACCTGGAAACACCATATATTTT
j_gene: TRBJ2-3; abundance: .; d_gene: TRBD1; v_gene: TRBV9; CDR3aa: CASSVGGTGDGDTQYF; CDR3nt: TGTGCCAGCAGCGTAGGAGGGACAGGGGACGGGGATACGCAGTATTTT
j_gene: TRBJ2-3; abundance: .; d_gene: .; v_gene: TRBV12-3/TRBV12-4; CDR3aa: CASSPQGVDKNF; CDR3nt: TGTGCCAGCAGTCCTCAGGGAGTGGATAAGAATTTT
j_gene: TRBJ2-3; abundance: .; d_gene: .; v_gene: TRBV5-4; CDR3aa: CASSLGGGPDTQYF; CDR3nt: TGTGCCAGCAGCTTGGGGGGGGGCCCAGATACGCAGTATTTT
j_gene: TRBJ1-5; abundance: once; d_gene: .; v_gene: TRBV6-2/TRBV6-3; CDR3aa: CASSRVAGNQPQHF; CDR3nt: TGTGCCAGCAGCCGCGTCGCGGGTAATCAGCCCCAGCATTTT
j_gene: TRBJ1-5; abundance: .; d_gene: .; v_gene: TRBV12-3/TRBV12-4; CDR3aa: CASSLGNQPQHF; CDR3nt: TGTGCCAGCAGTTTAGGAAATCAGCCCCAGCATTTT
j_gene: TRBJ1-1; abundance: .; d_gene: .; v_gene: TRBV29-1; CDR3aa: CSVEGDSRTDTEAFF; CDR3nt: TGCAGCGTTGAAGGGGACTCCCGGACGGACACTGAAGCTTTCTTT
j_gene: TRBJ2-2; abundance: .; d_gene: .; v_gene: TRBV5-4; CDR3aa: CASSGYMNTGELFF; CDR3nt: TGTGCCAGCAGCGGCTACATGAACACCGGGGAGCTGTTTTTT
j_gene: TRBJ1-1; abundance: once; d_gene: .; v_gene: TRBV18; CDR3aa: CASSPPSPTPEAFF; CDR3nt: TGTGCCAGCTCACCACCCAGCCCGACCCCTGAAGCTTTCTTT
j_gene: TRBJ2-7; abundance: .; d_gene: TRBD2; v_gene: TRBV7-2; CDR3aa: CASSLAVLASGTRSYEQYF; CDR3nt: TGTGCCAGCAGCTTAGCGGTCTTGGCTAGCGGGACCCGCTCCTACGAGCAGTACTTC
j_gene: TRBJ1-1; abundance: .; d_gene: TRBD1; v_gene: TRBV5-1; CDR3aa: CASSGGTGPNTEAFF; CDR3nt: TGCGCCAGCAGCGGGGGGACAGGACCGAACACTGAAGCTTTCTTT
j_gene: TRBJ2-7; abundance: .; d_gene: .; v_gene: TRBV28; CDR3aa: CASSLGVAYEQYF; CDR3nt: TGTGCCAGCAGTTTAGGGGTTGCCTACGAGCAGTACTTC
j_gene: TRBJ2-1; abundance: .; d_gene: .; v_gene: TRBV5-1; CDR3aa: CASSFFQGNEQFF; CDR3nt: TGCGCCAGCAGCTTTTTCCAGGGGAATGAGCAGTTCTTC
j_gene: TRBJ2-5; abundance: once; d_gene: TRBD2; v_gene: TRBV5-4; CDR3aa: CASSLTSGGAGETQYF; CDR3nt: TGTGCCAGCAGCTTAACTAGCGGGGGGGCCGGGGAGACCCAGTACTTC
j_gene: TRBJ2-2; abundance: .; d_gene: .; v_gene: TRBV15; CDR3aa: CATSRDLGGELFF; CDR3nt: TGTGCCACCAGCAGAGATTTAGGCGGGGAGCTGTTTTTT
j_gene: TRBJ2-7; abundance: .; d_gene: .; v_gene: TRBV5-4; CDR3aa: CASSLDGYEQYF; CDR3nt: TGTGCCAGCAGCCTGGACGGCTACGAGCAGTACTTC
j_gene: TRBJ1-2; abundance: .; d_gene: .; v_gene: TRBV21-1; CDR3aa: CASSKPRYSNYGYTF; CDR3nt: TGTGCCAGCAGCAAACCGAGGTATTCTAACTATGGCTACACCTTC
j_gene: TRBJ1-2; abundance: .; d_gene: .; v_gene: TRBV29-1; CDR3aa: CSVEGDGYTF; CDR3nt: TGCAGCGTTGAAGGGGATGGCTACACCTTC
j_gene: TRBJ2-3; abundance: .; d_gene: TRBD2; v_gene: TRBV3-1/TRBV3-2; CDR3aa: CASSQDWGGTDTQYF; CDR3nt: TGTGCCAGCAGCCAAGATTGGGGGGGGACAGATACGCAGTATTTT
j_gene: TRBJ1-1; abundance: once; d_gene: .; v_gene: TRBV19; CDR3aa: CASSILLNTEAFF; CDR3nt: TGTGCCAGTAGTATTCTGTTGAACACTGAAGCTTTCTTT
j_gene: TRBJ1-6; abundance: .; d_gene: .; v_gene: TRBV7-9; CDR3aa: CASSLRSGGMNSPLHF; CDR3nt: TGTGCCAGCAGCTTAAGGTCTGGGGGCATGAATTCACCCCTCCACTTT
j_gene: TRBJ2-2; abundance: few; d_gene: TRBD1; v_gene: TRBV6-5; CDR3aa: CASRVGQGSGELFF; CDR3nt: TGTGCCAGCAGGGTCGGACAGGGGTCCGGGGAGCTGTTTTTT
j_gene: TRBJ2-2; abundance: .; d_gene: .; v_gene: TRBV11-3; CDR3aa: CASSSPTGELFF; CDR3nt: TGTGCCAGCAGCTCCCCTACCGGGGAGCTGTTTTTT
j_gene: TRBJ2-2; abundance: .; d_gene: TRBD2; v_gene: TRBV4-1; CDR3aa: CASSPGGRGTNTGELFF; CDR3nt: TGCGCCAGCAGCCCAGGAGGGCGGGGGACTAACACCGGGGAGCTGTTTTTT
j_gene: TRBJ2-1; abundance: .; d_gene: TRBD1; v_gene: TRBV10-2; CDR3aa: CASSPVRGNEQFF; CDR3nt: TGCGCCAGCAGCCCAGTCAGGGGGAATGAGCAGTTCTTC
j_gene: TRBJ1-5; abundance: .; d_gene: .; v_gene: TRBV6-5; CDR3aa: CASSFDRYAQPQHF; CDR3nt: TGTGCCAGCAGTTTCGACAGGTACGCTCAGCCCCAGCATTTT